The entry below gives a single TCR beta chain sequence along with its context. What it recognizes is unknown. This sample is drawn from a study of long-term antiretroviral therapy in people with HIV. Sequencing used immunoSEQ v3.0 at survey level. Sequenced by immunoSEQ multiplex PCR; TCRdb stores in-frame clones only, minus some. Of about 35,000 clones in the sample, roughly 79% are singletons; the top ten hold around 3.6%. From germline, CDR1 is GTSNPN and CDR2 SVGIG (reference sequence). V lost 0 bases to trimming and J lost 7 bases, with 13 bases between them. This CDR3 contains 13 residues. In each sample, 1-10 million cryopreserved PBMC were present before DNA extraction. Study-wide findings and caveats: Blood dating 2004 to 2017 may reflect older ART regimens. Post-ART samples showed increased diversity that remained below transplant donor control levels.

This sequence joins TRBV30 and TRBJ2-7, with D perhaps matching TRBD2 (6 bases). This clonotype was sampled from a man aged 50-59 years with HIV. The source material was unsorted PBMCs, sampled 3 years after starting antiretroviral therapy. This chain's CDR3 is CAWSVGGAREQYF. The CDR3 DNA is TGTGCCTGGAGTGTAGGCGGGGCAAGGGAGCAGTACTTC.